This TCR beta chain is drawn from a study of cytomegalovirus exposure and HLA in healthy donors. Data came from immunoSEQ multiplex PCR; TCRdb stores just in-frame clones and leaves some out. The sample contains about 150,000 clones, 80% to 90% of which appear only once. Germline V gene data show CDR1 as MGHRA and CDR2 as YSYEKL. The CDR3 contains 18 residues. Trimming took off 0 bases at V and 3 bases at J, with 19 bases between the two ends. This chain uses TRBV4-1 with TRBJ2-3, with a tentative D call TRBD2 (5 bases). The source of this sequence is a young man in good health and CMV-seropositive. Material for sequencing was PBMCs. The CDR3, as DNA: TGCGCCAGCAGCCAAGATCACCCCATGGGAGTAGTTACAGATACGCAGTATTTT. Protein product: CASSQDHPMGVVTDTQYF.